This entry describes one TCR beta chain. The antigen is undetermined. Germline V gene data show CDR1 as SGDLS and CDR2 as YYNGEE. The CDR3 consists of 17 residues. Trimming removed 4 bases from V and 4 bases from J; junction bases left unmatched: 14. The data were taken from a study of cytomegalovirus exposure and HLA in healthy donors. Study-wide background: Of the donors genotyped, approximately 400 in all, around 76% fell in the Caucasian-associated ancestry cluster. Notes on the study in general: The study put some 150 TCR beta chains on its list as cytomegalovirus-associated.

Primers: 60 Vbeta forward and 13 Jbeta reverse. Original data processing: Approximately 78 million unique TCR beta chains, some 9.9 million of them shared, were counted by a later analysis. The data were produced by immunoSEQ multiplex PCR, yet TCRdb's version contains in-frame clones alone and is incomplete. V, J and clone size are taken as reported in that table, and D and trimming were inferred from the DNA itself. This sample has about 270,000 clones, with roughly 85% found just once. The chain couples TRBV9 to TRBJ2-1; 7 bases map to TRBD2. This sequence originates from a middle-aged man in good health and CMV-seropositive. Sequenced material: PBMCs. CDR3 nucleotide sequence: TGTGCCAGCAGCCTCGGCGGGCGCGGGAGTGCTTACAATGAGCAGTTCTTC. It yields the protein CASSLGGRGSAYNEQFF. Full variable domain (rest looked up from reference TRBV9 and TRBJ2-1): DSGVTQTPKHLITATGQRVTLRCSPRSGDLSVYWYQQSLDQGLQFLIQYYNGEERAKGNILERFSAQQFPDLHSELNLSSLELGDSALYFCASSLGGRGSAYNEQFFGPGTRLTVL.